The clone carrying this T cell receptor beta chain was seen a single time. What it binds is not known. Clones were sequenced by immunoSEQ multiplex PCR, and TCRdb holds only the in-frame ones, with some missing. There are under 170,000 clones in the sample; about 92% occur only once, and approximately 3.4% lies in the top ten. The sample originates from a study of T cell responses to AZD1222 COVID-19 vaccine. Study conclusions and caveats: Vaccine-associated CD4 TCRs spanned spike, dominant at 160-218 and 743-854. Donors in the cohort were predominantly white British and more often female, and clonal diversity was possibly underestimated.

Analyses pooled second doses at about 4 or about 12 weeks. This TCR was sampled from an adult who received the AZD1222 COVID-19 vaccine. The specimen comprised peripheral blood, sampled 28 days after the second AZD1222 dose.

In DNA, the CDR3 is TGTGCCAGCAGTTTTCTCCAGTTATCCTACAATGAGCAGTTCTTC. Protein: CASSFLQLSYNEQFF. The genes are TRBV28 and TRBJ2-1; D remains ambiguous. V lost 3 bases and J lost 1, with 10 bases in between. Germline V gives CDR1 MDHEN, CDR2 SYDVKM. This CDR3 has 15 amino acids.